Listed here is a single T cell receptor beta chain. Its antigen is undetermined. This entry is derived from a study of T-cell reconstitution after alpha-beta-depleted transplantation in children. Whole-study results and caveats: Most T-cell counts and diversity one year after the transplant came from T cells that were newly produced. Several hundred expanded graft clones reportedly were the source of alpha-beta T cells about two months after transplant. Surviving recipient T cells and thymic progenitors produced the high day-60 TCRbeta diversity seen in some patients.

Library preparation (for TCRbeta) was performed with unique molecular identifiers. TCRdb re-called the PCR reads with MiXCR, one entry per CDR3 protein. The sample carries about 540,000 distinct CDR3 sequences, 25% to 30% recorded once. This CDR3 comprises 14 residues. Trimming shortened V by 1 base and J by 5 bases, and 11 bases separated the two germline ends. Germline V CDR1 and CDR2: MDHEN, SYDVKM. V is TRBV28 and J is TRBJ2-5; D gene uncertain. The sample was PBMCs, taken before TCRalphabeta/CD19-depleted stem cell transplant. The receptor comes from a boy less than two years old with Wiskott-Aldrich syndrome, due to receive a stem cell transplant. CDR3 sequence: CASSLLGVRETQYF. In DNA, the CDR3 is TGTGCCAGCAGTTTATTGGGCGTTCGGGAGACCCAGTACTTC.